A single sample is the source of the 18 T cell receptor beta chains below, sequenced in a study of blood T cell repertoires in COVID-19. Repertoires were generated with immunoSEQ multiplex PCR, while TCRdb's copy carries only in-frame clones and drops some. In the table there are hundreds of thousands of clones, about 91% of which are singletons. Material for sequencing was PBMCs or T cells enriched from blood (not recorded which). Every receptor here comes from a woman between 40 and 50 years old with acute COVID-19.

The chain joins TRBV28 to TRBJ2-5; D possibly corresponds to TRBD2 (5 bases). The CDR3 extends over 12 amino acids. Per the germline V gene, CDR1 is MDHEN and CDR2 is SYDVKM. Trimming took 2 bases from V and 4 from J, leaving 5 bases between them. CDR3: CASSLAGETQYF. CDR3 nucleotides: TGTGCCAGCAGTTTAGCGGGAGAGACCCAGTACTTC.

The chain has TRBV5-5 and TRBJ1-2; possible D gene TRBD1, 5 bases. The CDR3 length is 14 residues. In germline, CDR1 is SGHKS, CDR2 YYEKEE (reference sequence). The V and J ends lost 0 bases and 5 bases respectively, with 11 bases between them. Here the CDR3 reads CASSLAGTSYGYTF. Written as DNA, the CDR3 is TGTGCCAGCAGCTTGGCAGGGACTTCATATGGCTACACCTTC. Filled out from reference TRBV5-5 and TRBJ1-2, the complete variable domain reads DAGVTQSPTHLIKTRGQQVTLRCSPISGHKSVSWYQQVLGQGPQFIFQYYEKEERGRGNFPDRFSARQFPNYSSELNVNALLLGDSALYLCASSLAGTSYGYTFGSGTRLTVV.

The chain uses TRBV5-1 and TRBJ2-1; TRBD1 matches at 10 bases. V lost 5 bases and J lost 2; bases outside the gene matches: 13. The CDR3 loop spans 18 amino acids. The germline V gene has CDR1 SGHRS and CDR2 YFSETQ. The CDR3 nucleotides are TGCGCCAGCAGGTTCCCAGCCGGGGGACAGGGGCCCTACAATGAGCAGTTCTTC. Translation: CASRFPAGGQGPYNEQFF.

V usage is TRBV5-6 and J usage is TRBJ2-5; TRBD1 aligns across 7 bases. V gave up 4 bases and J gave up 1 base; unmatched junction bases: 4. CDR1 SGHDT and CDR2 YYEEEE come from the germline V gene. The CDR3 has 14 amino acids. The CDR3 DNA reads TGTGCCAGCAGCGGCCGGGACAGCCAAGAGACCCAGTACTTC. This codes for CASSGRDSQETQYF.

The gene calls are TRBV10-2 and TRBJ2-7, with a tentative D call TRBD1 (5 bases). Germline assignment: CDR1 WSHSY and CDR2 SAAADI. The CDR3 contains 16 residues. V lost 0 bases and J lost 2, with 14 bases in between. CDR3 bases: TGCGCCAGCAGTGAGTCGATGGGCGCAGGGACCTACGAGCAGTACTTC. This codes for CASSESMGAGTYEQYF.

This clone was detected once. The genes are TRBV7-8 and TRBJ2-2; no firm D call. Germline CDR1 SGHVS, CDR2 FQNEAQ. Trimming cost V 6 bases and J 7 bases, with 12 bases left between them. The CDR3 totals 13 residues. As DNA, the CDR3 is TGTGCCAGCAGAAAAGTAGAAGTCGGGGAGCTGTTTTTT. Its protein is CASRKVEVGELFF.

On this clone: Other DNA sequences in the same sample also yield this CDR3. The gene calls are TRBV28 and TRBJ1-5; 7 bases are a match to TRBD1. Losses at the gene ends were 4 bases for V and 1 base for J; bases not matched to a gene: 4. The CDR3 totals 15 residues. Per germline, CDR1 MDHEN and CDR2 SYDVKM. The CDR3 DNA follows: TGTGCCAGCAGTTCCGGGACAGACAGCAATCAGCCCCAGCATTTT. As protein: CASSSGTDSNQPQHF.

This clone was counted only a few times. The rearrangement joins TRBV5-5 to TRBJ1-4; TRBD1 matches 7 bases. Germline loops: CDR1 SGHKS, CDR2 YYEKEE (reference sequence). This CDR3 region has 16 residues. J was trimmed by 8 bases and V by 2 bases; bases with no gene match: 12. In nucleotides, the CDR3 is TGTGCCAGCAGCTTACTCCTACAGGGGCCCCGGGAAAAACTGTTTTTT. Its protein is CASSLLLQGPREKLFF. The variable domain in full, with the rest retrieved from reference TRBV5-5 and TRBJ1-4, is DAGVTQSPTHLIKTRGQQVTLRCSPISGHKSVSWYQQVLGQGPQFIFQYYEKEERGRGNFPDRFSARQFPNYSSELNVNALLLGDSALYLCASSLLLQGPREKLFFGSGTQLSVL.

This clone has a single count. The chain is built from TRBV7-2 and TRBJ2-7; D not resolved. The CDR3 length is 14 residues. Trimming stripped 0 bases from V and 9 bases from J, with 15 bases between. CDR1 and CDR2 (germline): SGHTA, FQGNSA. CDR3 DNA sequence: TGTGCCAGCAGCTTAGCCGGCCCATCCGGCGGGCAGTACGTC. Protein sequence: CASSLAGPSGGQYV.

The sample holds many counts of this clone. Other DNA sequences of this sample code for an identical CDR3. The genes are TRBV6-5 and TRBJ2-6; 8 nucleotides align to TRBD2. This CDR3 is built from 16 residues. Germline-derived CDR1 and CDR2 are MNHEY and SVGAGI. The V and J ends lost 0 bases and 3 bases, in that order; junction bases with no gene match: 1. CDR3: CASSYSSGSGANVLTF. The CDR3 DNA reads as TGTGCCAGCAGTTACTCGAGCGGGAGTGGGGCCAACGTCCTGACTTTC.

The chain is built from TRBV5-1 and TRBJ1-1, with no clear D. Germline-derived CDR1 and CDR2 are SGHRS and YFSETQ. The CDR3 runs to 14 residues. The V end lost 0 bases, the J end lost 4 bases, and 10 bases lay between the germline ends. CDR3 in DNA: TGCGCCAGCAGCTTGGAGGTGGGGAGCACTGAAGCTTTCTTT. Amino acid sequence: CASSLEVGSTEAFF.

The CDR3 bases are TGTGCCAGCATCAGCGAGCACAATCAGCCCCAGCATTTT. The encoded protein is CASISEHNQPQHF. The rearrangement joins TRBV6-5 to TRBJ1-5; D not certain. V was pared by 7 bases and J by 3 bases, with 10 bases between. The CDR3 extends over 13 amino acids. From germline, CDR1 is MNHEY and CDR2 SVGAGI.

The V call is TRBV7-3, the J call TRBJ1-1; D is unclear. In germline, CDR1 is SGHTA, CDR2 FQGTGA. The length of the CDR3 is 13 residues. The V gene lost 10 bases and the J gene lost 4 bases, with 16 bases spanning the gap. As DNA, the CDR3 is TGTGCCACCAAGCGAGACCCCACCACTGAAGCTTTCTTT. Its translation: CATKRDPTTEAFF.

The rearrangement uses TRBV24-1 and TRBJ1-2; TRBD1 might be the D (6 bases). The CDR3 extends over 18 amino acids. V was trimmed by 2 bases and J by 1 base, leaving 19 bases between them. Germline assignment: CDR1 KGHDR and CDR2 SFDVKD. CDR3: CATSDYGEGGVFNYGYTF. Here the CDR3 DNA reads TGTGCCACCAGTGATTACGGGGAGGGGGGCGTATTTAACTATGGCTACACCTTC.

This sequence joins TRBV5-1 and TRBJ2-3, with 9 bases fitting TRBD2. CDR1 SGHRS and CDR2 YFSETQ come from the germline V gene. J gave up 5 bases and V 0 bases, and 7 bases lay outside the gene matches. The CDR3 covers 16 residues. CDR3 DNA sequence: TGCGCCAGCAGCTTGGAATTGGCTAGCGGGATAGATACGCAGTATTTT. Its translation is CASSLELASGIDTQYF.

The genes are TRBV27 and TRBJ1-6; no clear D. The V and J ends lost 4 bases and 4 bases respectively, with 5 bases between them. Germline CDR1 MNHEY, CDR2 SMNVEV (reference sequence). This CDR3 region has 13 residues. The CDR3 is CASSSNYNSPLHF. The CDR3 DNA reads TGTGCCAGCAGTTCAAATTATAATTCACCCCTCCACTTT.

The V gene is TRBV5-1, the J gene TRBJ2-2; weak D call: TRBD1 (6 bases). The CDR3 length is 15 residues. V gave up 0 bases and J gave up 1 base, with 7 bases separating them. Germline CDR1 SGHRS, CDR2 YFSETQ. The DNA of the CDR3 is TGCGCCAGCAGCTTGGGGGACATGAACACCGGGGAGCTGTTTTTT. This sequence encodes CASSLGDMNTGELFF.

The J gene is TRBJ2-3, the V gene TRBV27, with a tentative D call TRBD1 (5 bases). CDR3 length: 13 residues. Trimming took 5 bases from V and 6 from J, leaving 12 bases between them. Per germline, CDR1 MNHEY and CDR2 SMNVEV (reference sequence). The CDR3 loop reads CASSEPGYDTQYF. The CDR3 coding sequence is TGTGCCAGCAGTGAACCAGGGTATGATACGCAGTATTTT.